This TCR beta chain was sequenced during a study of cytomegalovirus exposure and HLA in healthy donors. This table comes from immunoSEQ multiplex PCR, and its TCRdb copy is limited to in-frame clones, with some not included. The table shows 250,000 to 400,000 clones, with around 87% occurring only once. Regarding the study as a whole: The tendency of first-cohort TCR clusters to co-occur in the 110 or so validation repertoires emerged from a later analysis.

With V trimmed by 5 bases and J by 3 bases, 11 bases remained unmatched. The CDR3 contains 17 residues. CDR1 and CDR2 (germline): SSHAT, FNYEAQ (reference sequence). This clone was detected only once. Its target is unknown. The clonotype comes from a woman between 25 and 40 years old in good health and CMV-seropositive. Source material: PBMCs. V gene TRBV7-7 combines with J gene TRBJ2-5, with TRBD2 matching 11 bases. CDR3 nucleotides: TGTGCCAGCAGCCCGGGGGAACTAGCGGGGGCAGAAGAGACCCAGTACTTC. It yields the protein CASSPGELAGAEETQYF. The full variable domain, in which reference TRBV7-7 and TRBJ2-5 provide the parts outside the CDR3, is GAGVSQSPRYKVTKRGQDVTLRCDPISSHATLYWYQQALGQGPEFLTYFNYEAQPDKSGLPSDRFSAERPEGSISTLTIQRTEQRDSAMYRCASSPGELAGAEETQYFGPGTRLLVL.